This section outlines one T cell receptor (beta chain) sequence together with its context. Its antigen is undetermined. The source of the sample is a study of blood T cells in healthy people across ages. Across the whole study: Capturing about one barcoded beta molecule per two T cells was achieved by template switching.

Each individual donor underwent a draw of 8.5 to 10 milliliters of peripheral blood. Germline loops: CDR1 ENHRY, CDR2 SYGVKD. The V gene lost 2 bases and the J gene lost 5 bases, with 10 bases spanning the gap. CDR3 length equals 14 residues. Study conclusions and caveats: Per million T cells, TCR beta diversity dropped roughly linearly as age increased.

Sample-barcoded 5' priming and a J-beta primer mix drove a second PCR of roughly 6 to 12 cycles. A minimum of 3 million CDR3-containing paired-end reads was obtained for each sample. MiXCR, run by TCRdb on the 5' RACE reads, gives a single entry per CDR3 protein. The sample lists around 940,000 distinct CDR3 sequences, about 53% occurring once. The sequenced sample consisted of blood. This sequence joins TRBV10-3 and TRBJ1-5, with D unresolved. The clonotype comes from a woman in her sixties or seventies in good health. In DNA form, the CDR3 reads TGTGCCATCAGTGAGCTACCTTCCGATCAGCCCCAGCATTTT. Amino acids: CAISELPSDQPQHF.